A single sample gave rise to the 5 T cell receptor beta chains below, sequenced in a study of vaccination and CD4 T cells after COVID-19. The Oncomine TCR Beta short-read assay was applied to DNA of cultured CD4+ T cells. From the PCR reads, TCRdb called clonotypes with MiXCR, one entry per CDR3 protein. Seen here are fewer than 15,000 distinct CDR3 sequences, about half observed once, and the top ten hold roughly 26%. These receptors have no known antigen. Regarding treatment: approximately nine-day PBMC culture with coronavirus spike peptide pools or control peptides (ViraFEST assay). Specimen: cultured CD4+ T cells from blood, collected after SARS-CoV-2 vaccination. The receptors were gathered from a human donor with COVID-19.

This clonotype has more than one count but fewer than ten. V and J are TRBV4-1 and TRBJ1-5; no reliable D call. This CDR3 is built from 16 residues. V lost 4 bases and J lost 0, with 13 bases in between. CDR1 is MGHRA, CDR2 YSYEKL, per germline. The CDR3 is CASSPLEINSNQPQHF. The DNA of the CDR3 is TGCGCCAGCAGCCCCCTGGAAATCAATAGCAATCAGCCCCAGCATTTT.

This clonotype showed up just a few times. V usage is TRBV6-5 and J usage is TRBJ2-3, with D perhaps matching TRBD2 (5 bases). CDR3 length equals 13 residues. With 2 bases removed from V and 3 bases from J, the gap between germline ends came to 6 bases. Germline assignment: CDR1 MNHEY and CDR2 SVGAGI. CDR3 sequence (DNA): TGTGCCAGCAGTTACCCGGGGACAGATACGCAGTATTTT. Translation gives CASSYPGTDTQYF.

This chain joins TRBV6-1 and TRBJ2-3; D could derive from TRBD1 or TRBD2 (5 bases each). CDR1 and CDR2 from the germline V gene are MNHNS and SASEGT. The CDR3 is 15 amino acids. V lost 7 bases, J lost 4 bases, and 18 bases lay in between. Written as DNA, the CDR3 is TGTGCCAGCAAGATGACCGGGACCCCGCCAGATACGCAGTATTTT. It is translated as CASKMTGTPPDTQYF.

This clonotype has more than one count but fewer than ten. The chain recombines TRBV7-3 with TRBJ1-6, with D tentatively TRBD1 (6 bases). CDR1 SGHTA and CDR2 FQGTGA come from the germline V gene. V lost 2 bases and J lost 4, with 9 bases in between. The CDR3 has 15 residues. The CDR3 region is CASSLHQGYNSPLHF. The CDR3 DNA reads as TGTGCCAGCAGCTTACATCAGGGGTATAATTCACCCCTCCACTTT.

J is TRBJ2-3 and V is TRBV6-1; 7 positions match TRBD1. CDR3 length: 15 amino acids. Germline V gives CDR1 MNHNS, CDR2 SASEGT. The V gene end was trimmed by 6 bases and the J gene end by 2 bases; junction bases not matched to a gene: 8. The chain's CDR3 is CASRTGTVVTDTQYF. The CDR3 bases are TGTGCCAGCAGGACCGGGACAGTAGTCACAGATACGCAGTATTTT.